Each of the 27 T cell receptor beta chains below was sequenced from the same sample in a study of identical twins (TCRdb year 2016). Libraries were prepared through 5' RACE. Instrument used: Illumina HiSeq 2000. Using fastp trimming at Q25 and MiXCR clonotype assembly, TCRdb reanalyzed the public sequencing data and kept in-frame beta chains. CDR3 protein sequences are deduplicated, and each keeps its most common genes and DNA. For this sample the table gives 1.5 million to 2 million distinct CDR3 sequences, of which roughly 35% were detected only once. About 0.27% of the sample is in the top ten clones. The sequencing input was cord blood. Receptor source: a newborn girl in good health.

The chain employs TRBV18 and TRBJ2-7, with 7 bases matching TRBD2. Unmatched junction bases numbered 4, after V lost 2 bases and J lost 6 bases. CDR3 length equals 13 residues. In germline, CDR1 is KGHSH, CDR2 LQKENI. CDR3 nucleotides: TGTGCCAGCTCACCATTGGGAGGGAGCGAGCAGTACTTC. It yields the protein CASSPLGGSEQYF.

This clonotype occurred a few times. The rearrangement joins TRBV5-1 to TRBJ2-3, with D possibly matching TRBD1 (7 bases). Looked up from germline, CDR1 is SGHRS and CDR2 is YFSETQ. The ends were cut back, 0 bases at V and 3 bases at J, with 14 bases in the middle. CDR3 length: 16 amino acids. The CDR3 coding sequence is TGCGCCAGCAGCTTGGTGTCAGGGGGGAGGACAGATACGCAGTATTTT. This codes for CASSLVSGGRTDTQYF.

The chain recombines TRBV20-1 with TRBJ2-2; a weak D match, TRBD2 (6 bases). Germline CDR1 reads DFQATT; CDR2 reads SNEGSKA (reference sequence). Trimming pared 3 bases from V and 4 bases from J, leaving 9 bases between. CDR3 length equals 13 residues. As DNA, the CDR3 is TGCAGTGCTAGTGAGGGAGGCACCGGGGAGCTGTTTTTT. It is translated as CSASEGGTGELFF.

This clonotype was counted between two and nine times. This chain connects TRBV10-3 to TRBJ2-7, with D tentatively TRBD1 (6 bases). V lost 4 bases and J 6 bases, leaving 13 bases between the germline ends. The germline V gene has CDR1 ENHRY and CDR2 SYGVKD. There are 13 residues in the CDR3. In DNA, the CDR3 is TGTGCCATCAGTGGTGGGGGCGTCTCCGAGCAGTACTTC. Translated: CAISGGGVSEQYF.

The chain carries TRBV20-1 and TRBJ2-1; 13 bases align to TRBD2. This CDR3 is 18 amino acids long. Germline V CDR1 and CDR2: DFQATT, SNEGSKA (reference sequence). The V gene end was trimmed by 3 bases and the J gene end by 0 bases; junction bases not matched to a gene: 8. The CDR3 is CSASTGLAGARSYNEQFF. The CDR3 coding sequence is TGCAGTGCTAGTACCGGACTAGCGGGAGCCCGCTCCTACAATGAGCAGTTCTTC.

The chain has TRBV9 and TRBJ1-6; D unresolved. The CDR3 extends over 15 amino acids. V was pared by 3 bases and J by 0 bases, with 7 bases between. Germline V gene lookup returns CDR1 SGDLS and CDR2 YYNGEE. The CDR3 loop is CASSATSSYNSPLHF. The CDR3 DNA follows: TGTGCCAGCAGCGCAACCAGCTCCTATAATTCACCCCTCCACTTT.

This rearrangement joins TRBV20-1 to TRBJ1-5, with TRBD1 identical over 8 bases. Germline-derived CDR1 and CDR2 are DFQATT and SNEGSKA (reference sequence). This CDR3 spans 13 amino acids. V shed 2 bases and J 6 bases; nucleotides not matched to a gene: 3. The CDR3 spells CSARPTGGQPQHF. The CDR3 bases are TGCAGTGCTAGACCAACAGGGGGTCAGCCCCAGCATTTT.

This clonotype was seen a handful of times. The genes are TRBV27 and TRBJ1-4, with D perhaps matching TRBD1 (5 bases). The CDR3 length is 12 residues. With 5 bases removed from V and 10 bases from J, the gap between germline ends came to 11 bases. Germline CDR1 reads MNHEY; CDR2 reads SMNVEV (reference sequence). The DNA for the CDR3 is TGTGCCAGCAGTACAGACGGGGGAAAACTGTTTTTT. Residues: CASSTDGGKLFF. Based on the CDR3 plus reference TRBV27 and TRBJ1-4, the full variable domain is EAQVTQNPRYLITVTGKKLTVTCSQNMNHEYMSWYRQDPGLGLRQIYYSMNVEVTDKGDVPEGYKVSRKEKRNFPLILESPSPNQTSLYFCASSTDGGKLFFGSGTQLSVL.

The rearrangement joins TRBV2 to TRBJ1-2, with 7 bases fitting TRBD1. V trimming: 7 bases; J trimming: 2 bases; junction bases outside the gene matches: 10. Germline V lookup: CDR1 SNHLY, CDR2 FYNNEI. The CDR3 has 15 residues. The CDR3 loop reads CASNPPGQANYGYTF. The DNA of the CDR3 is TGTGCCAGCAATCCACCAGGACAGGCCAACTATGGCTACACCTTC.

This clonotype has just a few counts. J is TRBJ1-4 and V is TRBV29-1; D is perhaps TRBD1 (5 bases). Germline V gene lookup returns CDR1 SQVTM and CDR2 ANQGSEA. Trimming took 6 bases from V and 5 from J, leaving 16 bases between them. The CDR3 is 14 residues long. The CDR3 region is CSVAPGTRNEKLFF. In nucleotides, the CDR3 is TGCAGCGTCGCGCCCGGGACCAGAAATGAAAAACTGTTTTTT.

This sequence joins TRBV30 and TRBJ2-5; 10 bases match TRBD1. The J call may be incorrect, as the DNA end agrees better with TRBJ2-7. The CDR3 length is 15 residues. The germline V gene encodes CDR1 GTSNPN and CDR2 SVGIG (reference sequence). DNA for the CDR3: TGTGCCTGGAGCATACCCGGGACAGGGGTGTACGAGCAGTACTTC. This encodes CAWSIPGTGVYEQYF.

In this sample, this clonotype turned up a few times. This chain joins TRBV6-1 and TRBJ2-1; 9 nucleotides line up with TRBD1. The germline V gene has CDR1 MNHNS and CDR2 SASEGT. Unmatched junction bases numbered 11, after V lost 7 bases and J lost 4 bases. This CDR3 spans 16 amino acids. The CDR3 reads CASIEGPGQGYNEQFF. In nucleotides, the CDR3 is TGTGCCAGCATCGAAGGGCCGGGACAGGGTTACAATGAGCAGTTCTTC.

The rearrangement uses TRBV4-2 and TRBJ1-5, with D possibly being TRBD1 (5 bases). Trimming stripped 0 bases from V and 0 bases from J, with 6 bases between. Germline V gives CDR1 LGHNA, CDR2 YNFKEQ. This CDR3 comprises 15 residues. The CDR3 region is CASSQEQASNQPQHF. The CDR3 coding sequence is TGTGCCAGCAGCCAAGAACAGGCTAGCAATCAGCCCCAGCATTTT.

This clonotype was counted between two and nine times. The DNA of the CDR3 is TGTGCCAGCAGCTTGAGTAAGGCCAAAAACATTCAGTACTTC. This sequence encodes CASSLSKAKNIQYF. The V gene is TRBV7-9, the J gene TRBJ2-4; no reliable D call. Trimming shortened V by 3 bases and J by 1 base, and 7 bases separated the two germline ends. Germline CDR1 is SEHNR and CDR2 is FQNEAQ (reference sequence). The CDR3 extends over 14 amino acids.

The chain employs TRBV27 and TRBJ2-6; D not certain. The V end was cut by 7 bases, the J end by 0 bases, with 7 bases between. CDR3 length equals 14 residues. The germline V gene has CDR1 MNHEY and CDR2 SMNVEV (reference sequence). CDR3 residues: CASTGSSGANVLTF. Here the CDR3 DNA reads TGTGCCAGCACCGGAAGCTCTGGGGCCAACGTCCTGACTTTC.

V is TRBV7-9 and J is TRBJ1-6; no firm D call. V was clipped by 5 bases and J by 11 bases, with 10 bases between them. The germline CDR1 and CDR2 sequences are SEHNR and FQNEAQ (reference sequence). The CDR3 runs to 12 residues. The DNA of the CDR3 is TGTGCCAGCAGCCCTGGGAATCCACCCCTCCACTTT. Translated, it gives CASSPGNPPLHF.

In this sample, this clonotype turned up once. The chain has TRBV28 and TRBJ2-5; D is uncertain. With 5 bases removed from V and 14 bases from J, the gap between germline ends came to 15 bases. CDR1 MDHEN and CDR2 SYDVKM come from the germline V gene. There are 11 residues in the CDR3. This CDR3 reads CASSPAYEHYF. In DNA, the CDR3 is TGTGCCAGCAGTCCAGCCTACGAGCACTACTTC.

The rearrangement uses TRBV6-1 and TRBJ1-2; 10 bases map to TRBD1. Germline-derived CDR1 and CDR2 are MNHNS and SASEGT. This CDR3 spans 18 amino acids. J gave up 0 bases and V 2 bases, and 9 bases lay outside the gene matches. CDR3 sequence: CASSERDWTGGSNYGYTF. CDR3 DNA sequence: TGTGCCAGCAGTGAAAGGGACTGGACAGGGGGATCTAACTATGGCTACACCTTC.

This chain connects TRBV12-3 or TRBV12-4 to TRBJ2-2, with 7 bases matching TRBD2. The junction had 4 bases not matched to a gene; V was cut back by 2 bases and J by 1 base. The CDR3 is made up of 16 amino acids. In DNA, the CDR3 is TGTGCCAGCAGTTTAACAGCGGGGTGGAACACCGGGGAGCTGTTTTTT. Amino acids: CASSLTAGWNTGELFF.

The V gene is TRBV7-9, the J gene TRBJ1-3, with D perhaps TRBD1 (5 bases). The CDR3 loop spans 17 amino acids. Per germline, CDR1 SEHNR and CDR2 FQNEAQ (reference sequence). The germline V and J ends were trimmed by 5 bases and 0 bases, with 17 bases remaining between them. CDR3 sequence: CASSVPGRSISGNTIYF. Here the CDR3 DNA reads TGTGCCAGCAGCGTGCCGGGACGGTCTATCTCTGGAAACACCATATATTTT.

Concerning this clonotype itself: A much larger clone differs by one base, so this may be a read error. This chain uses TRBV7-2 with TRBJ2-3, with D hard to call. Germline V gene lookup returns CDR1 SGHTA and CDR2 FQGNSA. The germline V and J ends were trimmed by 1 base and 2 bases, with 10 bases remaining between them. The CDR3 is 15 residues long. The CDR3 is CASSLDGLDTDTQYF. CDR3 sequence (DNA): TGTGCCAGCAGCTTAGATGGTCTTGACACAGATACGCAGTATTTT.

This clonotype was counted at least ten times. The V call is TRBV14, the J call TRBJ2-5, with D unresolved. Between the trimmed V and J ends, which lost 0 bases and 5 bases, there was a span of 7 bases. CDR1 is SGHDN and CDR2 is FVKESK in the germline V gene. CDR3 length: 13 amino acids. The DNA of the CDR3 is TGTGCCAGCAGCCAAGAGCTCGGGGAGACCCAGTACTTC. This gives the protein CASSQELGETQYF.

As to this clonotype: Compared with germline, one end of the junction differs, possibly owing to a read error. The chain is built from TRBV10-2 and TRBJ1-6; D is unresolved. The CDR3 consists of 13 residues. Looked up from germline, CDR1 is WSHSY and CDR2 is SAAADI. CDR3 DNA: TGCGCCACTCAGACGGACGGGAGTTCACCCCCCCACTTT. Residues: CATQTDGSSPPHF.

This clonotype showed up just a few times. The chain has TRBV7-9 and TRBJ2-1; TRBD1 matches at 8 bases. The germline gives CDR1 SEHNR, CDR2 FQNEAQ (reference sequence). This CDR3 has 12 residues. Losses at the gene ends were 8 bases for V and 8 bases for J; bases not matched to a gene: 5. In nucleotides, the CDR3 is TGTGCCAGCTATTTGACAGGGGATGAGCAGTTCTTC. Translated, it gives CASYLTGDEQFF. Together with reference TRBV7-9 and TRBJ2-1, the CDR3 gives the full variable domain: DTGVSQNPRHKITKRGQNVTFRCDPISEHNRLYWYRQTLGQGPEFLTYFQNEAQLEKSRLLSDRFSAERPKGSFSTLEIQRTEQGDSAMYLCASYLTGDEQFFGPGTRLTVL.

J is TRBJ2-1 and V is TRBV11-2, with 11 bases matching TRBD2. V shed 4 bases and J 6 bases; nucleotides not matched to a gene: 8. The length of the CDR3 is 16 residues. Germline V gene sequence: CDR1 SGHAT, CDR2 FQNNGV. This CDR3 reads CASSSLAGGPRNEQFF. CDR3 DNA: TGTGCCAGCAGCTCCTTAGCGGGAGGGCCCCGCAATGAGCAGTTCTTC.

This clonotype occurred a few times. V and J are TRBV5-1 and TRBJ2-5; 8 nucleotides match TRBD2. The CDR3 has 14 amino acids. Germline lookup yields CDR1 SGHRS and CDR2 YFSETQ. V lost 2 bases and J lost 4; bases outside the gene matches: 4. CDR3: CASSFHLAGETQYF. Here the CDR3 DNA reads TGCGCCAGCAGCTTTCACCTAGCGGGAGAGACCCAGTACTTC.

The table lists this clonotype with many counts. The CDR3 DNA sequence: TGCAGCGGTAGGGCAGGAGACAATGAGCAGTTCTTC. Protein sequence: CSGRAGDNEQFF. The V gene is TRBV29-1, the J gene TRBJ2-1; D is uncertain. V was cut by 7 bases and J by 5 bases, with 12 bases left in between. The CDR3 covers 12 residues. CDR1 and CDR2 from the germline V gene are SQVTM and ANQGSEA.